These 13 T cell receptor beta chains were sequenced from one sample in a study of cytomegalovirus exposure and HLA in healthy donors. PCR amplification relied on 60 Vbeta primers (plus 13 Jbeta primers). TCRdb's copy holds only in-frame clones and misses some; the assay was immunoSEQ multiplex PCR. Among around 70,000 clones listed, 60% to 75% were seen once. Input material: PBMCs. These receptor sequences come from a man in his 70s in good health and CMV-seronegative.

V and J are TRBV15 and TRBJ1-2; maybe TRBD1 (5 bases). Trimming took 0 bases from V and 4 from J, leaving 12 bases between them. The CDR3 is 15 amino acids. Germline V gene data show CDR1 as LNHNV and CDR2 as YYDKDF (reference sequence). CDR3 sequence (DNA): TGTGCCACCAGCAGAGATCTAGACAGCGTCTATGGCTACACCTTC. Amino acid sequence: CATSRDLDSVYGYTF.

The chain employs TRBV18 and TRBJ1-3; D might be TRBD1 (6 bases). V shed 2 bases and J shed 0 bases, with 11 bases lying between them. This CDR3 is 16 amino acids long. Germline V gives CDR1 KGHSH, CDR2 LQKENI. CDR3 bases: TGTGCCAGCTCACCAGGGACACCTAGCTCTGGAAACACCATATATTTT. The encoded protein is CASSPGTPSSGNTIYF.

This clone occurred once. The CDR3 spells CASSERGSADEQFF. In nucleotides, the CDR3 is TGCGCCAGCAGTGAAAGGGGCTCGGCCGATGAGCAGTTCTTC. The rearrangement links TRBV10-2 to TRBJ2-1; a weak D match, TRBD1 (5 bases). CDR3 length equals 14 residues. Trimming left V 3 bases short and J 8 bases short, with 14 bases between. Germline V CDR1 and CDR2: WSHSY, SAAADI.

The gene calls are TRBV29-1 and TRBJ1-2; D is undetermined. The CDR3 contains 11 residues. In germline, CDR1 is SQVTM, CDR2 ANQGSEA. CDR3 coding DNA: TGCAGTGGGTTCGGAGGCTATGGCTACACCTTC. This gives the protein CSGFGGYGYTF.

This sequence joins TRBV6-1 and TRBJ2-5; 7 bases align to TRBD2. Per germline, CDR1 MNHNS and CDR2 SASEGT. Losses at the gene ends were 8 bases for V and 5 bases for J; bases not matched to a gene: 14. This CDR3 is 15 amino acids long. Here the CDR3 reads CASSGGSATRETQYF. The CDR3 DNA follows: TGTGCCAGCTCGGGCGGGAGTGCAACGCGGGAGACCCAGTACTTC.

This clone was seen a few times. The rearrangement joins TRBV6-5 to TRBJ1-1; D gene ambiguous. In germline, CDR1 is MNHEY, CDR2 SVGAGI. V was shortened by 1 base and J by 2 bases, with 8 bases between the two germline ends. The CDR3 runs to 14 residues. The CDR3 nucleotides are TGTGCCAGCAGTTACTTTGCGGGAAACACTGAAGCTTTCTTT. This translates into CASSYFAGNTEAFF.

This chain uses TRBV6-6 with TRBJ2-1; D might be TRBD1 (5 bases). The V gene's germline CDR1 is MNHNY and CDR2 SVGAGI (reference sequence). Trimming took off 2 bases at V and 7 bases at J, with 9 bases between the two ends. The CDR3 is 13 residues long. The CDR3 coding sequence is TGTGCCAGCAGTTACCCCCAGGGAAATGAGCAGTTCTTC. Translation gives CASSYPQGNEQFF.

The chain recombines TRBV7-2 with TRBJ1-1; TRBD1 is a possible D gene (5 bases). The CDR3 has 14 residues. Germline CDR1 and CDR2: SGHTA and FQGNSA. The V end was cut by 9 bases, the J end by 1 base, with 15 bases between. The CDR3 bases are TGTGCCAGGGATGAGGACAAGGCGAACACTGAAGCTTTCTTT. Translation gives CARDEDKANTEAFF.

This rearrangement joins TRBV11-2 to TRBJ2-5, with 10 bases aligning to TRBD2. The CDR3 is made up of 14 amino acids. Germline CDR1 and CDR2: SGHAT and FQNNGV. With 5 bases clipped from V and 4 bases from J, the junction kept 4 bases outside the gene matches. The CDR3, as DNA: TGTGCCAGCAGCGTGGGACTAGCGATAGAGACCCAGTACTTC. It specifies CASSVGLAIETQYF.

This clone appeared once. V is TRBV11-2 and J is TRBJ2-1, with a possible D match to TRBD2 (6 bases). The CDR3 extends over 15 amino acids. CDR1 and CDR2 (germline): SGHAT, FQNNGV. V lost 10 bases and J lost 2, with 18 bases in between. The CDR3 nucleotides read TGTGCCACCTCACAACAGCGGGCGACCTACAATGAGCAGTTCTTC. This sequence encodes CATSQQRATYNEQFF. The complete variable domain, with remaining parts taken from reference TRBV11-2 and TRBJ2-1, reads EAGVAQSPRYKIIEKRQSVAFWCNPISGHATLYWYQQILGQGPKLLIQFQNNGVVDDSQLPKDRFSAERLKGVDSTLKIQPAKLEDSAVYLCATSQQRATYNEQFFGPGTRLTVL.

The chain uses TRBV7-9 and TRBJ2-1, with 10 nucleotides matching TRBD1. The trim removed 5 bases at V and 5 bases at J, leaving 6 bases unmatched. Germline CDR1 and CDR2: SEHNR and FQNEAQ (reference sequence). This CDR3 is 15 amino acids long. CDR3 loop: CASSETGGRDNEQFF. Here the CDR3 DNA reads TGTGCCAGCAGCGAGACAGGGGGCAGGGACAATGAGCAGTTCTTC.

This CDR3 reads CASSRDLADTQYF. The DNA of the CDR3 is TGTGCCAGCAGCCGCGATTTAGCAGATACGCAGTATTTT. The chain has TRBV28 and TRBJ2-3; D is unresolved. Per the germline V gene, CDR1 is MDHEN and CDR2 is SYDVKM. With 6 bases removed from V and 4 bases from J, the gap between germline ends came to 11 bases. The CDR3 contains 13 residues.

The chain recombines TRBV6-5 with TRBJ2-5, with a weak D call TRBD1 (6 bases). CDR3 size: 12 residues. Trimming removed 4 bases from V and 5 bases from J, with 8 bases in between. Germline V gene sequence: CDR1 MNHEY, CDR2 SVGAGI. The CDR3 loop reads CASSSQGETQYF. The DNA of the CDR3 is TGTGCCAGCAGTTCCCAGGGGGAGACCCAGTACTTC.